This T cell receptor (beta chain) stems from a study of T cells in Graves' hyperthyroidism and ophthalmopathy. RNA transcripts yielded amplified TCR beta CDR3 regions. HTBI primers were employed in a first-round RT-PCR of the TCR CDR3. TCRdb processed the multiplex PCR reads anew with MiXCR; each CDR3 protein has one entry. This table holds 340,000 or so distinct CDR3 sequences, roughly 20% found once. Study-wide findings and caveats: Appearing also in blood were most of the thyroid clonotypes expanded above 0.001.

Recently diagnosed hyperthyroidism of less than 2 months' duration affected patients aged 18 to 65. PBMCs came from more than 9.5 ml fresh peripheral blood. A word on this clonotype: Its matching antigen is unknown. Germline is not matched at one junction end, which may reflect a read error.

The CDR3 is 16 amino acids. Germline V gives CDR1 SGHRS, CDR2 YFSETQ. The chain employs TRBV5-1 and TRBJ2-3; D is perhaps TRBD2 (5 bases). The sample was blood. The TCR comes from a woman aged 45-65 years with Graves' hyperthyroidism. CDR3 loop: CASSLFGISGTDTRYF. CDR3 nucleotide sequence: TGCGCCAGCAGCTTGTTCGGGATCAGCGGCACAGATACGCGGTATTTT.